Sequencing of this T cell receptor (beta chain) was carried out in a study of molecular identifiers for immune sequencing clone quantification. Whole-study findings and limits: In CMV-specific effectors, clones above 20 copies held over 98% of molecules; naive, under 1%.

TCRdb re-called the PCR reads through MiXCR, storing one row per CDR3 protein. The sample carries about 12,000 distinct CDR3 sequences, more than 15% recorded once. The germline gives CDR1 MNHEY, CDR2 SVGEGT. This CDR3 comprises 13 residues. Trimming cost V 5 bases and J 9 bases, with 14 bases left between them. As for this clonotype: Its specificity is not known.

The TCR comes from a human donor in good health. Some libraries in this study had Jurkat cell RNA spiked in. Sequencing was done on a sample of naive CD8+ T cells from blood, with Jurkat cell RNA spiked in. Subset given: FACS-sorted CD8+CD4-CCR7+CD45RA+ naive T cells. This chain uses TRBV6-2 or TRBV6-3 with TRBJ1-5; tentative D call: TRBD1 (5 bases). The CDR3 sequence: CASSEQVQWPQHF. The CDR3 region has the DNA TGTGCCAGCAGTGAACAGGTACAATGGCCCCAGCATTTT.